This T cell receptor beta chain was retrieved from a study of blood T cell repertoires in COVID-19. Study information: Sites in the United States, Italy and Spain provided acute and convalescent COVID-19 samples. Sample material is recorded as cDNA or gDNA derived from T cells, B-cell-depleted T cells, or PBMCs.

Authors' processing steps: The authors estimated nucleated cell counts from reference gene primer amplification. Data came from immunoSEQ multiplex PCR; TCRdb stores just in-frame clones and leaves some out. V, J and clone size are taken as reported in that table, and D and trimming were inferred from the DNA itself. The table shows around 160,000 clones, with around 81% occurring only once. The CDR3 spans 14 residues. The V gene's germline CDR1 is SGHRS and CDR2 YFSETQ. The J segment lost 8 bases and the V segment lost 6 bases, leaving 10 bases of the junction unmatched. This TCR was recovered from a human donor with acute or convalescent COVID-19. The donor label of this sample is uncertain. V gene TRBV5-1 combines with J gene TRBJ1-2; 10 nucleotides align to TRBD1. The specimen sequenced was peripheral blood. CDR3 DNA sequence: TGCGCCAGCACCCTTGGACAGGGGGAAAAAGGCTACACCTTC. It yields the protein CASTLGQGEKGYTF.